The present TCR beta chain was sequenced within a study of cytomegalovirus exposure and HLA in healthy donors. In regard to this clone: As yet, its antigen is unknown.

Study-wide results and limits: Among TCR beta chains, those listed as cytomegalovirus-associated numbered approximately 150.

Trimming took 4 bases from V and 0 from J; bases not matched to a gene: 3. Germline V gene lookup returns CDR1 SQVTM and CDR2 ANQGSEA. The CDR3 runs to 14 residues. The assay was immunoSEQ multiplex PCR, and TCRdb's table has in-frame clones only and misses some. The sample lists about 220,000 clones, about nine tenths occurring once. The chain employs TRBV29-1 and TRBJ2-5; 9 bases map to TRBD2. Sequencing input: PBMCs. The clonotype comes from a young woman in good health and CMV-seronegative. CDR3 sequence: CSVVSSGDQETQYF. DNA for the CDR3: TGCAGCGTTGTTTCTAGCGGGGACCAAGAGACCCAGTACTTC. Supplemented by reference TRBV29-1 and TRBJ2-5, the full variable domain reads SAVISQKPSRDICQRGTSLTIQCQVDSQVTMMFWYRQQPGQSLTLIATANQGSEATYESGFVIDKFPISRPNLTFSTLTVSNMSPEDSSIYLCSVVSSGDQETQYFGPGTRLLVL.